The 19 T cell receptor beta chains given below trace back to one sample, sequenced in a study of T cells expressing NK-cell markers (dated by TCRdb to about 2020). The library was produced with 5' RACE. Sequencing was carried out with an Illumina HiSeq 2000. Each entry corresponds to one CDR3 protein sequence from reads that TCRdb reprocessed, and DNA is not given. The sample table gives 200,000 to 300,000 distinct CDR3 sequences. Approximately 0.41% of the sample goes to the ten largest clones. Material: blood T cells: a sorted CD56 or NKG2C T cell subset, CD4+ or CD8+ T cells, or bulk PBMC T cells (not recorded which). Source of these receptors: a man aged 18 to 29 in good health. Donor details come from another sample of the same person, matched by shared clones.

J is TRBJ2-6 and V is TRBV29-1; the D gene TCRdb calls, TRBD1, cannot be checked with no DNA. CDR3 length: 15 amino acids. Germline CDR1 is SQVTM and CDR2 is ANQGSEA. The CDR3 protein is CSVSGRFSGANVLTF.

The gene calls are TRBV5-5 and TRBJ2-7; TCRdb selects TRBD1, and the lack of DNA leaves this call unchecked. Germline V gives CDR1 SGHKS, CDR2 YYEKEE (reference sequence). The CDR3 totals 12 residues. The CDR3: CASSFRTGEQYF.

The V gene is TRBV29-1, the J gene TRBJ1-5; TCRdb proposes TRBD1, but this gene call is untestable without DNA. CDR3 length: 14 residues. Germline CDR1 is SQVTM and CDR2 is ANQGSEA. CDR3 amino acids: CSVGLVGGQGPQHF.

J is TRBJ2-1 and V is TRBV12-3 or TRBV12-4; with no DNA, the TCRdb D assignment of TRBD2 cannot be verified. The CDR3 sequence is 17 residues long. This CDR3 reads CASSGLKALRVGNEQFF.

CDR3 region: CASSSPLERQTNEKLFF. The J gene is TRBJ1-4, the V gene TRBV3-1. Germline CDR1 is LGHDT and CDR2 is YNNKEL (reference sequence). The CDR3 covers 17 residues.

The genes are TRBV10-3 and TRBJ2-7; TCRdb designates TRBD1, a call that cannot be tested without DNA. CDR3 length: 14 residues. The germline V gene has CDR1 ENHRY and CDR2 SYGVKD. This chain's CDR3 is CAISEVGDSYEQYF.

The genes are TRBV19 and TRBJ1-1. The CDR3 is 15 residues long. In germline, CDR1 is LNHDA, CDR2 SQIVND (reference sequence). The CDR3 sequence: CASSIWAGLNTEAFF.

The V and J genes are TRBV29-1 and TRBJ2-2; the D gene TCRdb calls, TRBD2, cannot be checked with no DNA. Germline V gene data show CDR1 as SQVTM and CDR2 as ANQGSEA. The CDR3 totals 12 residues. This CDR3 reads CSVVRAPGELFF.

This chain connects TRBV12-3 or TRBV12-4 to TRBJ1-1; lacking DNA, the TRBD1 call made by TCRdb goes unchecked. This CDR3 is 15 amino acids long. CDR3 sequence reads: CASSHGDDWSTEAFF.

The J gene is TRBJ2-1, the V gene TRBV7-9. This CDR3 comprises 14 residues. CDR1 SEHNR and CDR2 FQNEAQ come from the germline V gene (reference sequence). The CDR3 reads CASSLAEAVREQFF. The full variable domain, its missing parts supplied by reference TRBV7-9 and TRBJ2-1, is DTGVSQNPRHKITKRGQNVTFRCDPISEHNRLYWYRQTLGQGPEFLTYFQNEAQLEKSRLLSDRFSAERPKGSFSTLEIQRTEQGDSAMYLCASSLAEAVREQFFGPGTRLTVL.

This chain links TRBV12-3 or TRBV12-4 with TRBJ1-1; TCRdb gives TRBD1 as the D gene, but with no DNA this cannot be confirmed. The CDR3 has 16 residues. The CDR3 sequence: CASILGGGSLGTEAFF.

The chain is built from TRBV12-3 or TRBV12-4 and TRBJ2-2; TCRdb gives TRBD1 as the D gene, but with no DNA this cannot be confirmed. The CDR3 spans 19 residues. The CDR3 loop reads CASSTSFGGFETPTGELFF.

The chain employs TRBV14 and TRBJ2-2; TCRdb names TRBD1, which stays unverified in the absence of DNA. There are 16 residues in the CDR3. Germline loops: CDR1 SGHDN, CDR2 FVKESK. The CDR3 is CASNHHGQGYTGELFF.

This chain links TRBV11-2 with TRBJ2-1. The germline gives CDR1 SGHAT, CDR2 FQNNGV. This CDR3 has 16 residues. The CDR3 reads CASSLIRGSSYNEQFF.

V gene TRBV5-6 combines with J gene TRBJ2-5; TCRdb gives TRBD1 as the D gene, but with no DNA this cannot be confirmed. Germline lookup yields CDR1 SGHDT and CDR2 YYEEEE. The CDR3 length is 15 residues. The CDR3 loop reads CASSSGTGGGETQYF.

The V gene is TRBV12-3 or TRBV12-4, the J gene TRBJ1-2; TCRdb's D call of TRBD1 is untestable without DNA. This CDR3 comprises 13 residues. CDR3 in amino acids: CASSSKTAYGYTF.

The chain links TRBV6-1 to TRBJ1-4. CDR3 size: 15 residues. The germline CDR1 and CDR2 sequences are MNHNS and SASEGT. The CDR3 sequence: CASSEAPTGGEKLFF.

This chain uses TRBV12-3 or TRBV12-4 with TRBJ2-2; TCRdb picks TRBD1, but there is no DNA to check that call. CDR3 length: 16 amino acids. The CDR3 sequence: CASSSQLRGRSGELFF.

This chain uses TRBV20-1 with TRBJ1-5; without DNA, the TCRdb call of TRBD1 cannot be checked. The CDR3 extends over 16 amino acids. Germline V gives CDR1 DFQATT, CDR2 SNEGSKA (reference sequence). CDR3: CSARDPQGVSNQPQHF.